The 28 T cell receptor beta chains listed next were all sequenced from one sample in a study of vaccination effects on CD4 cells after COVID-19. No antigen is known for these receptors. In the ViraFEST assay, antigen-specific CD4+ clonotypes were identified by expansion after peptide-pool stimulation. Upon completion of 10 to 11 days in culture, CD4+ T cells were isolated. The cohort was immunized with two doses of either the BNT162b2 or mRNA-1273 vaccine. Only in-frame clones appear in the TCRdb table, and some are missing; sequencing was by immunoSEQ multiplex PCR. The sample gives about 16,000 clones, about two thirds of which show up once; 9% is in the top ten. The sample was CD4+ T cells from PBMCs cultured with SARS-CoV-2 spike peptides, taken after COVID-19 vaccination. Every receptor here comes from a human donor who received a COVID-19 vaccine.

This clone has a single count. The gene calls are TRBV4-2 and TRBJ2-3, with 8 bases fitting TRBD2. The junction had 12 bases not matched to a gene; V was cut back by 4 bases and J by 0 bases. Per germline, CDR1 LGHNA and CDR2 YNFKEQ. The CDR3 extends over 18 amino acids. The CDR3 protein is CASSRRSRTSGSTDTQYF. The CDR3, as DNA: TGTGCCAGCAGCCGCCGATCCCGTACTAGCGGAAGCACAGATACGCAGTATTTT.

This chain joins TRBV24-1 and TRBJ2-3, with 7 bases that match TRBD1. This CDR3 is built from 14 residues. Trimming took 7 bases from V and 1 from J; bases not matched to a gene: 4. Germline CDR1 reads KGHDR; CDR2 reads SFDVKD. Here the CDR3 DNA reads TGTGCCACCAGCCTTACAGGGGGCACAGATACGCAGTATTTT. This encodes CATSLTGGTDTQYF.

V gene TRBV27 combines with J gene TRBJ2-3, with TRBD2 matching 13 bases. This CDR3 has 14 residues. After removal of 6 bases from V and 4 bases from J, the junction contained 1 base not matched to a gene. CDR1 is MNHEY, CDR2 SMNVEV, per germline (reference sequence). In nucleotides, the CDR3 is TGTGCCAGCAGACTAGCGGGAGGGCCAGATACGCAGTATTTT. This codes for CASRLAGGPDTQYF.

The chain has TRBV2 and TRBJ1-1, with 8 nucleotides matching TRBD1. Germline V lookup: CDR1 SNHLY, CDR2 FYNNEI. The ends lost 1 base at V and 5 bases at J; junction bases unmatched: 6. CDR3 size: 15 residues. CDR3 in DNA: TGTGCCAGCAGTGAAGTAACAGGGGGGAATACTGAAGCTTTCTTT. Amino acid sequence: CASSEVTGGNTEAFF.

The genes are TRBV5-6 and TRBJ1-2; D gene unclear. The CDR3 totals 12 residues. V lost 0 bases to trimming and J lost 6 bases, with 6 bases between them. Germline lookup yields CDR1 SGHDT and CDR2 YYEEEE. CDR3 nucleotides: TGTGCCAGCAGCTTGGGAAAGGATGGCTACACCTTC. Protein: CASSLGKDGYTF.

The J gene is TRBJ1-3, the V gene TRBV9; D ambiguous. The V end was cut by 2 bases, the J end by 0 bases, with 12 bases between. The germline V gene encodes CDR1 SGDLS and CDR2 YYNGEE. The length of the CDR3 is 16 residues. The CDR3 sequence: CASSVHTVDSGNTIYF. The CDR3 region has the DNA TGTGCCAGCAGCGTCCACACTGTTGACTCTGGAAACACCATATATTTT.

Sample share makes this clone medium-sized. The gene calls are TRBV18 and TRBJ2-2; D is possibly TRBD1 (8 bases). Germline V gene data show CDR1 as KGHSH and CDR2 as LQKENI. The ends were cut back, 5 bases at V and 5 bases at J, with 18 bases in the middle. The CDR3 length is 16 residues. Here the CDR3 reads CASSATTGGATGELFF. The CDR3 DNA follows: TGTGCCAGCTCAGCGACTACAGGGGGGGCAACCGGGGAGCTGTTTTTT.

The chain has TRBV19 and TRBJ2-1; TRBD2 agrees at 8 bases. The trim removed 6 bases at V and 3 bases at J, leaving 7 bases unmatched. The V gene's germline CDR1 is LNHDA and CDR2 SQIVND (reference sequence). The CDR3 covers 15 residues. CDR3 in amino acids: CASRRAGGGYNEQFF. DNA for the CDR3: TGTGCCAGTAGACGCGCGGGGGGAGGCTACAATGAGCAGTTCTTC.

The chain is built from TRBV18 and TRBJ1-3, with 10 nucleotides matching TRBD1. In germline, CDR1 is KGHSH, CDR2 LQKENI. This CDR3 spans 15 amino acids. J gave up 7 bases and V 5 bases, and 8 bases lay outside the gene matches. CDR3 in DNA: TGTGCCAGCTCATCGGCGCCGGGACAGGGGAACACCATATATTTT. Translating gives CASSSAPGQGNTIYF.

CDR3 sequence: CASNYGQVNYGYTF. CDR3 DNA sequence: TGTGCCAGCAACTACGGACAGGTTAACTATGGCTACACCTTC. V and J are TRBV6-5 and TRBJ1-2, with TRBD1 identical over 7 bases. The CDR3 is 14 amino acids. Germline lookup yields CDR1 MNHEY and CDR2 SVGAGI. The V and J ends lost 7 bases and 1 base, in that order; junction bases with no gene match: 6.

The chain uses TRBV7-2 and TRBJ2-1, with 7 bases lining up with TRBD2. Germline CDR1 is SGHTA and CDR2 is FQGNSA. V lost 7 bases, J lost 7 bases, and 10 bases stayed unmatched. There are 14 residues in the CDR3. Written as DNA, the CDR3 is TGTGCCAGCAACCCGGGGGGTACTGGAAATGAGCAGTTCTTC. This encodes CASNPGGTGNEQFF. Drawing the rest from reference TRBV7-2 and TRBJ2-1, the complete variable domain is GAGVSQSPSNKVTEKGKDVELRCDPISGHTALYWYRQSLGQGLEFLIYFQGNSAPDKSGLPSDRFSAERTGGSVSTLTIQRTQQEDSAVYLCASNPGGTGNEQFFGPGTRLTVL.

This clone appeared once. V and J are TRBV24-1 and TRBJ1-2, with D unclear. V gave up 3 bases and J gave up 6 bases, with 10 bases separating them. The CDR3 totals 13 residues. Germline CDR1 and CDR2: KGHDR and SFDVKD. The CDR3 coding sequence is TGTGCCACCAGTGATCCAAGGTCGGATGGCTACACCTTC. Translation: CATSDPRSDGYTF.

The rearrangement links TRBV7-2 to TRBJ1-1; 8 bases align to TRBD1. Trimming at V came to 5 bases and at J to 5 bases, leaving 7 bases not matched to a gene. Germline-derived CDR1 and CDR2 are SGHTA and FQGNSA. This CDR3 has 14 residues. The CDR3 sequence is CASSPQGAGTEAFF. The CDR3 bases are TGTGCCAGCAGCCCTCAGGGGGCAGGTACTGAAGCTTTCTTT.

This sequence joins TRBV3-1 (or the pseudogene TRBV3-2) and TRBJ1-2; D is perhaps TRBD1 (5 bases). Germline V gene lookup returns CDR1 LGHDT and CDR2 YNNKEL (reference sequence). The CDR3 runs 12 residues. The V gene lost 1 base and the J gene lost 13 bases, with 13 bases spanning the gap. The CDR3 coding sequence is TGTGCCAGCAGCCAAGCGTCGCAGGGAGCCACCTTC. Protein product: CASSQASQGATF.

The chain carries TRBV6-1 and TRBJ1-3; D unclear. V was trimmed by 2 bases and J by 1 base, leaving 12 bases between them. CDR1 is MNHNS and CDR2 is SASEGT in the germline V gene. The CDR3 sequence is 16 residues long. This chain's CDR3 is CASSEHQASSGNTIYF. CDR3 in DNA: TGTGCCAGCAGTGAACATCAGGCCTCTTCTGGAAACACCATATATTTT.

The chain combines TRBV3-1 (or the pseudogene TRBV3-2) with TRBJ2-7; D gene ambiguous. Trimming stripped 6 bases from V and 0 bases from J, with 12 bases between. Germline CDR1 reads LGHDT; CDR2 reads YNNKEL (reference sequence). There are 14 residues in the CDR3. The CDR3 loop reads CASSPTYTSYEQYF. The DNA for the CDR3 is TGTGCCAGCAGTCCGACTTATACCTCCTACGAGCAGTACTTC.

This clone was observed a few times. The chain employs TRBV5-1 and TRBJ1-5; 9 positions agree with TRBD1. In germline, CDR1 is SGHRS, CDR2 YFSETQ. The CDR3 contains 17 residues. V gave up 4 bases and J gave up 7 bases; unmatched junction bases: 15. The CDR3 DNA reads as TGCGCCAGCAGCGCCGGGCACAGGGGGCGCAGGAGACAGCCCCAGCATTTT. Amino acids: CASSAGHRGRRRQPQHF.

The chain is built from TRBV10-2 and TRBJ2-5; weak D call: TRBD2 (6 bases). In germline, CDR1 is WSHSY, CDR2 SAAADI. Trimming cost V 3 bases and J 2 bases, with 13 bases left between them. CDR3 length: 15 residues. The CDR3 bases are TGCGCCAGCAGTGAACCCGGGACTGCACAAGAGACCCAGTACTTC. Translated, it gives CASSEPGTAQETQYF.

J is TRBJ2-1 and V is TRBV10-3, with 9 bases that match TRBD2. The CDR3 is made up of 15 amino acids. CDR1 is ENHRY and CDR2 is SYGVKD in the germline V gene. Germline trimming cut 5 bases from V and 4 bases from J; bases unmatched to any gene: 6. CDR3: CAISSPGLAYNEQFF. CDR3 bases: TGTGCCATCAGTAGTCCGGGACTAGCTTACAATGAGCAGTTCTTC.

This rearrangement joins TRBV18 to TRBJ2-7; the D is unclear. The CDR3 is 12 amino acids. Germline V gene lookup returns CDR1 KGHSH and CDR2 LQKENI. V lost 3 bases, J lost 1 base, and 4 bases lay in between. This chain's CDR3 is CASSPASYEQYF. The CDR3 DNA sequence: TGTGCCAGCTCACCCGCATCCTACGAGCAGTACTTC.

The chain has TRBV9 and TRBJ1-6, with 11 bases aligning to TRBD1. In germline, CDR1 is SGDLS, CDR2 YYNGEE. The ends lost 3 bases at V and 9 bases at J; junction bases unmatched: 2. The CDR3 has 14 amino acids. In nucleotides, the CDR3 is TGTGCCAGCAGCGACGGACAGGGGGCTTCACCCCTCCACTTT. Encoded protein: CASSDGQGASPLHF.

This chain links TRBV29-1 with TRBJ2-7, with D perhaps being TRBD1 or TRBD2 (5 bases each). Trimming removed 5 bases from V and 0 bases from J, with 17 bases in between. Germline assignment: CDR1 SQVTM and CDR2 ANQGSEA. The CDR3 contains 15 residues. The CDR3 region has the DNA TGCAGCGTTTCTACCGGGACCCGTAGCTCCTACGAGCAGTACTTC. This encodes CSVSTGTRSSYEQYF.

V and J are TRBV4-2 and TRBJ2-5; 8 bases line up with TRBD2. The CDR3 runs 15 residues. CDR1 and CDR2 (germline): LGHNA, YNFKEQ. Trimming cost V 4 bases and J 5 bases; bases outside gene matches: 9. The CDR3 nucleotides are TGTGCCAGCAGCCTTTCCCAAGCGGGAGCGGAGACCCAGTACTTC. Its translation is CASSLSQAGAETQYF.

The CDR3 nucleotides read TGCGCCAGCAGCTTGGGACAGGGGGACAATGAGCAGTTCTTC. Its protein is CASSLGQGDNEQFF. V gene TRBV5-1 combines with J gene TRBJ2-1; 9 bases map to TRBD1. The V and J ends lost 0 bases and 5 bases, in that order; junction bases with no gene match: 0. This CDR3 comprises 14 residues. CDR1 is SGHRS and CDR2 is YFSETQ in the germline V gene. The full variable domain, rest sourced from reference TRBV5-1 and TRBJ2-1, is KAGVTQTPRYLIKTRGQQVTLSCSPISGHRSVSWYQQTPGQGLQFLFEYFSETQRNKGNFPGRFSGRQFSNSRSEMNVSTLELGDSALYLCASSLGQGDNEQFFGPGTRLTVL.

This chain joins TRBV27 and TRBJ2-5; 9 bases map to TRBD2. The trim removed 2 bases at V and 6 bases at J, leaving 7 bases unmatched. The V gene's germline CDR1 is MNHEY and CDR2 SMNVEV (reference sequence). The length of the CDR3 is 15 residues. CDR3 sequence reads: CASSLGGGASKTQYF. CDR3 DNA sequence: TGTGCCAGCAGTTTAGGCGGGGGGGCCTCAAAGACCCAGTACTTC.

V usage is TRBV7-9 and J usage is TRBJ1-1; the match to TRBD1 covers 7 bases. CDR3 length: 14 residues. With 5 bases clipped from V and 1 base from J, the junction kept 4 bases outside the gene matches. The germline V gene encodes CDR1 SEHNR and CDR2 FQNEAQ (reference sequence). The CDR3 protein is CASSLTGANTEAFF. DNA for the CDR3: TGTGCCAGCAGCCTTACAGGGGCGAACACTGAAGCTTTCTTT. Together with reference TRBV7-9 and TRBJ1-1, the CDR3 gives the full variable domain: DTGVSQNPRHKITKRGQNVTFRCDPISEHNRLYWYRQTLGQGPEFLTYFQNEAQLEKSRLLSDRFSAERPKGSFSTLEIQRTEQGDSAMYLCASSLTGANTEAFFGQGTRLTVV.

V and J are TRBV30 and TRBJ2-2; the D gene is possibly TRBD1 (5 bases). There are 17 residues in the CDR3. Germline assignment: CDR1 GTSNPN and CDR2 SVGIG (reference sequence). Trimming shortened V by 3 bases and J by 6 bases, and 23 bases separated the two germline ends. The CDR3 nucleotides read TGTGCCTGGAGCGGAGAGAGACACAGACAGCTGTCCGGGGAGCTGTTTTTT. Residues: CAWSGERHRQLSGELFF.

This clone was recorded a few times. The rearrangement links TRBV13 to TRBJ2-7, with TRBD2 identical over 13 bases. The CDR3 sequence is 18 residues long. V lost 2 bases to trimming and J lost 3 bases; unmatched junction nucleotides: 10. Germline lookup yields CDR1 PRHDT and CDR2 FYEKMQ (reference sequence). CDR3 residues: CASSLPPGGLAGDYEQYF. For the CDR3, the DNA is TGTGCCAGCAGCTTACCCCCAGGAGGACTAGCGGGGGACTACGAGCAGTACTTC.